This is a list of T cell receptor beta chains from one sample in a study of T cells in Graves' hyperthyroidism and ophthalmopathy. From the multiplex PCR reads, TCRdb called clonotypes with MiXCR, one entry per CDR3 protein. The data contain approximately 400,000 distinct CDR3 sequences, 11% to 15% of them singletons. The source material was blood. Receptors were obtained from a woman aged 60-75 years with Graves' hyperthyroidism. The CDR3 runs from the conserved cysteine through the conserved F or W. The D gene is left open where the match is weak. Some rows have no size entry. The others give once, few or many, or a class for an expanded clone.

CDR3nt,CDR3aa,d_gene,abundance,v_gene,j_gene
TGTGCCAGTAGTGACGGGAGATCGTTCTTC,CASSDGRSFF,NA,NA,TRBV19,TRBJ2-1
TGTGCCAGCAGTACCAGGGGTTGGGGATATGGCTACACCTTC,CASSTRGWGYGYTF,NA,many,TRBV12-3/TRBV12-4,TRBJ1-2
TGTGCCAGCAGTGACAACCCGGGACACCTGAACACCGGGGAGCTGTTTTTT,CASSDNPGHLNTGELFF,NA,many,TRBV6-1,TRBJ2-2
TGCAGCGCCTCGACAGGGAAAGTCCCTAACTATGGCTACACCTTC,CSASTGKVPNYGYTF,TRBD1,many,TRBV29-1,TRBJ1-2
TGTGCCAGCAGCGGGACCGGGGAGCACGAGCAGTACTTC,CASSGTGEHEQYF,NA,NA,TRBV6-1,TRBJ2-7
TGTGCCAGCAGTGTGACAGACGCAACTAATGAAAAACTGTTTTTT,CASSVTDATNEKLFF,NA,many,TRBV28,TRBJ1-4
TGTGCCAGCAGCCAAGGGTGGGGGAGTAATGAGCAGTTCTTC,CASSQGWGSNEQFF,NA,many,TRBV3-1,TRBJ2-1
TGTGCCAGCAGTTTAGTGAGCGGTTATTGGCGTGACACAGATACGCAGTATTTT,CASSLVSGYWRDTDTQYF,NA,many,TRBV12-3/TRBV12-4,TRBJ2-3
TGTGCCAGCAGGAGGGCGGGAGTGCACAATGAGCAGTTCTTC,CASRRAGVHNEQFF,TRBD2,NA,TRBV7-3,TRBJ2-1
TGTGCCAGCAGCCAAGGGCTAGCCGGAGATACGCAGTATTTT,CASSQGLAGDTQYF,NA,many,TRBV16,TRBJ2-3
TGTGCCAGCAGTTTAGAACTGGGCCTCGGGACTGAAGCTTTCTTT,CASSLELGLGTEAFF,NA,many,TRBV27,TRBJ1-1
TGTGCCAGCAGCTTAGGCCGACTAGCGGGATGGACAGATACGCAGTATTTT,CASSLGRLAGWTDTQYF,TRBD2,many,TRBV11-3,TRBJ2-3
TGTGCCAGCAGTCTTACCGGGACAGGGTACGAGCAGTACTTC,CASSLTGTGYEQYF,TRBD1,few,TRBV27,TRBJ2-7
TGTGCCAGCAGTTTGTACGGGGTCCCCAGGGGGCTCGGCACAGATACGCAGTATTTT,CASSLYGVPRGLGTDTQYF,TRBD1,many,TRBV27,TRBJ2-3
TGTGCCAGCCGCAGGGGTTACAATCAGCCCCAGCATTTT,CASRRGYNQPQHF,NA,NA,TRBV7-8,TRBJ1-5
TGTGCCAGCAGCTTAGATGCTAGCGGCTACAATGAGCAGTTCTTC,CASSLDASGYNEQFF,TRBD2,many,TRBV11-2,TRBJ2-1
TGTGCCAGCTCACCACCGACTAGCGGAGGGCCCTACAATGAGCAGTTCTTC,CASSPPTSGGPYNEQFF,TRBD2,many,TRBV18,TRBJ2-1
TGCAGTGCTAGAGATAGGCAGGGAGCCGAGCAGTACTTC,CSARDRQGAEQYF,NA,many,TRBV20-1,TRBJ2-7
TGTGCCAGCAGCGTAGGCTGGGCAGGAAACTCTGGAAACACCATATATTTT,CASSVGWAGNSGNTIYF,NA,once,TRBV9,TRBJ1-3
TGTGCCAGCACCCTAGGGGGACAGATCGGGGGAATAGGGGAAAAACTGTTTTTT,CASTLGGQIGGIGEKLFF,TRBD1,many,TRBV12-3/TRBV12-4,TRBJ1-4
TGTGCCAGCAGCTCCTTCTACAGACAGGACTACGAGCAGTACTTC,CASSSFYRQDYEQYF,NA,many,TRBV5-6,TRBJ2-7
TGTGCCAGCAGTCCGCGGGCTAGCGGGAGAGGAGGCAGAGATACGCAGTATTTT,CASSPRASGRGGRDTQYF,TRBD2,few,TRBV6-4,TRBJ2-3
TGTGCCAGCAGCCAAGAGCGGGGGAGAGAAGGGCAAGCTTTCTTT,CASSQERGREGQAFF,NA,many,TRBV3-1,TRBJ1-1
TGCAGTGCTAGAGATCCGGGCGCCTGGGGGAAGATGGCCCCACCGAAGTTCTTC,CSARDPGAWGKMAPPKFF,NA,many,TRBV20-1,TRBJ2-1
TGCGCCAGCAGAATCCGGGACAGAAACACCGGGGAGCTGTTTTTT,CASRIRDRNTGELFF,TRBD1,NA,TRBV5-1,TRBJ2-2
TGTGCCACCAGCAGAGATCTCGCAGGGTCCGTGATAAACACTGAAGCTTTCTTT,CATSRDLAGSVINTEAFF,NA,many,TRBV15,TRBJ1-1
TGCAGCGTTGGCAGGGACGGTGGCTATGGCTACACCTTC,CSVGRDGGYGYTF,NA,many,TRBV29-1,TRBJ1-2
TGTGCCAGCAGCCAAGGGGGGACCCCGTGGACCCAGTACTTC,CASSQGGTPWTQYF,NA,many,TRBV14,TRBJ2-5
TGTGCTAGCGGGGAGGGGGGAGCGGGGGGGGAGACCCAGTACTTC,CASGEGGAGGETQYF,TRBD2,few,TRBV12-5,TRBJ2-5
TGTGCCAGCAGTTTAGCCTCGGTAGATACGCAGTATTTT,CASSLASVDTQYF,NA,many,TRBV12-3/TRBV12-4,TRBJ2-3
TGTGCCAGCTCACTCGCCGAGGGAGATACGCAGTATTTT,CASSLAEGDTQYF,NA,many,TRBV18,TRBJ2-3
TGTGCCAGCAGTGATCGGGGCAGGGTGAACACTGAAGCTTTCTTT,CASSDRGRVNTEAFF,NA,NA,TRBV2,TRBJ1-1
TGTGCCAGTAGTATAGTGGCGGGGAATGAAAAACTGTTTTTT,CASSIVAGNEKLFF,NA,few,TRBV19,TRBJ1-4
TGTGCCAGCAGCCCTATGAGGGGGGCGGACGCCGGGGAGCTGTTTTTT,CASSPMRGADAGELFF,NA,NA,TRBV11-3,TRBJ2-2
TGTGCCAGCAGTTTCGGGGGGGTAGACACTGAAGCTTTCTTT,CASSFGGVDTEAFF,NA,few,TRBV5-6,TRBJ1-1
TGTGCCAGCAGCCTTCCGGGACTAGCGGGAGGACCAACCCCTATGTACGAGCAGTACTTC,CASSLPGLAGGPTPMYEQYF,TRBD2,many,TRBV11-2,TRBJ2-7
TGTGCCAGCAGCCTATCGTACAGGGGGGGAGAGACCCAGTACTTC,CASSLSYRGGETQYF,NA,few,TRBV7-2,TRBJ2-5
TGTGCCAGCCTGACGGTAGCCAAAAACATTCAGTACTTC,CASLTVAKNIQYF,NA,many,TRBV2,TRBJ2-4
TGTGCCAGCACCTTGGGGACACAAGTCTACGAGCAGTACTTC,CASTLGTQVYEQYF,NA,many,TRBV28,TRBJ2-7
TGTGCCAGCAGCTACGTCATGGTAGATACGCAGTATTTT,CASSYVMVDTQYF,NA,many,TRBV27,TRBJ2-3
TGTGCCAGCAGCCAAGATCCATACCCCGGGCCCTATGGCTACACCTTC,CASSQDPYPGPYGYTF,NA,many,TRBV3-1,TRBJ1-2
TGTGCCAGCATAGGGACTAGCGGGAGGGCCCACACCGGGGAGCTGTTTTTT,CASIGTSGRAHTGELFF,TRBD2,many,TRBV6-1,TRBJ2-2
TGCAGTGCTAGCGGCAGGGCCACAGGTTACGACGAGCAGTACTTC,CSASGRATGYDEQYF,NA,NA,TRBV20-1,TRBJ2-7
TGTGCCAGCCTACCCTTTCATAGCTATTCCAATGAGCAGTTCTTC,CASLPFHSYSNEQFF,NA,few,TRBV7-6,TRBJ2-1
TGTGCCAGCAGCATCGGGACAGGGGTTCCTAATCAGCCCCAGCATTTT,CASSIGTGVPNQPQHF,TRBD1,NA,TRBV7-8,TRBJ1-5
TGTGCCAGCAGCGCCCTCCGGGACAGGGGTGCTTTCTTT,CASSALRDRGAFF,TRBD1,NA,TRBV12-3/TRBV12-4,TRBJ1-1
TGCGCCAGCAGCTTGGTGGGCAGCGCGAACACCGGGGAGCTGTTTTTT,CASSLVGSANTGELFF,NA,many,TRBV5-1,TRBJ2-2